The clone carrying this T cell receptor beta chain was seen many times. Its antigen is undetermined. Using RNA template, CDR3s of TCR alpha and beta were amplified with iRepertoire arm-PCR. One-step reverse transcription and amplification started from roughly 100-400 ng of tissue mRNA or PBMC total RNA. TCRdb itself ran the multiplex PCR reads through MiXCR, one entry per CDR3 protein. The table lists 40,000 or so distinct CDR3 sequences, around 24% of them singletons. The data were taken from a study of glioma-infiltrating T cells. Study results and limitations: Tissue and blood shared very few CDR3 sequences. Gliomas, especially low-grade, showed above-expected tissue-blood divergence; non-neoplastic patients showed below.

V was trimmed by 4 bases and J by 7 bases, leaving 3 bases between them. There are 10 residues in the CDR3. Germline assignment: CDR1 SGHKS and CDR2 YYEKEE (reference sequence). The chain joins TRBV5-5 to TRBJ2-1, with D unclear. Sample: glioma tissue, nonneoplastic brain tissue, or PBMCs (not recorded which). This clonotype originated in a human donor with low-grade glioma or glioblastoma, undergoing nonglioma brain surgery, or in good health (not recorded which). This CDR3 is CASSANEQFF. Written as DNA, the CDR3 is TGTGCCAGCAGCGCAAATGAGCAGTTCTTC. The full variable domain, in which reference TRBV5-5 and TRBJ2-1 provide the parts outside the CDR3, is DAGVTQSPTHLIKTRGQQVTLRCSPISGHKSVSWYQQVLGQGPQFIFQYYEKEERGRGNFPDRFSARQFPNYSSELNVNALLLGDSALYLCASSANEQFFGPGTRLTVL.